The T cell receptor beta chain described here comes from a study of Ad26.COV2.S vaccination and SARS-CoV-2 variants. For the study at large: Administration of Ad26.COV2.S was intramuscular, either once or twice 56 days apart.

TCRdb keeps only in-frame clones here, not all; method: immunoSEQ multiplex PCR. Of more than 250,000 clones in the sample, around 87% were seen once. Treatment of the sample: some 19 received Ad26.COV2.S at low or high dose, single or two shots; 5 received placebo; per-sample allocation not given. Sampling occurred on day 63 after the first vaccine or placebo injection. Trimming cost V 5 bases and J 4 bases, with 18 bases left between them. This CDR3 contains 17 residues. Germline V CDR1 and CDR2: SGHDN, FVKESK. This clone was counted a single time. Its antigen remains unknown. Study-level points and caveats: Recipients of vaccine and of placebo showed similar breadth of their non-spike TCR repertoires. Those who received the vaccine showed greater spike-specific TCR breadth than those given placebo.

The receptor comes from a person between 18 and 65 years old who received the Ad26.COV2.S COVID-19 vaccine or a placebo. This rearrangement joins TRBV14 to TRBJ2-6; D gene unclear. The sample in question was peripheral blood, obtained in a trial of Ad26.COV2.S vaccine versus placebo. In DNA, the CDR3 is TGTGCCAGCAGCTCTCGAATTGAGGCTCTCGGGGCCAACGTCCTGACTTTC. It specifies CASSSRIEALGANVLTF.